One sample yielded the 29 T cell receptor beta chains listed below, sequenced in a study of cytomegalovirus exposure and HLA in healthy donors. Profiled with immunoSEQ multiplex PCR; TCRdb holds only in-frame clones, not every one. This repertoire shows about 160,000 clones, roughly nine tenths found once; its top ten account for 5% to 7%. The specimen was PBMCs. The receptors were sampled from a woman under 40 in good health and CMV-seronegative.

The chain joins TRBV5-4 to TRBJ2-7, with D perhaps matching TRBD2 (5 bases). The CDR3 contains 16 residues. Germline values: CDR1 SGHNT, CDR2 YYREEE (reference sequence). Trimming removed 0 bases from V and 0 bases from J, with 13 bases in between. In DNA form, the CDR3 reads TGTGCCAGCAGCTTGGGAACTGCGGGTAGCTCCTACGAGCAGTACTTC. This codes for CASSLGTAGSSYEQYF.

The V gene is TRBV27, the J gene TRBJ2-7; 10 bases fit TRBD2. The CDR3 contains 17 residues. J gave up 7 bases and V 0 bases, and 12 bases lay outside the gene matches. The germline CDR1 and CDR2 sequences are MNHEY and SMNVEV (reference sequence). The CDR3 sequence: CASSLSTWTSGMGEQYF. The CDR3 region has the DNA TGTGCCAGCAGTTTATCGACCTGGACTAGCGGAATGGGGGAGCAGTACTTC.

The chain links TRBV29-1 to TRBJ1-4, with D uncertain. V lost 4 bases and J 3 bases, leaving 9 bases between the germline ends. The CDR3 covers 13 residues. Germline V lookup: CDR1 SQVTM, CDR2 ANQGSEA. The CDR3 region is CSVGQAPNEKLFF. The DNA of the CDR3 is TGCAGCGTTGGGCAGGCCCCTAATGAAAAACTGTTTTTT.

The chain couples TRBV6-1 to TRBJ2-5; a possible D gene is TRBD1 (6 bases). Trimming pared 3 bases from V and 4 bases from J, leaving 15 bases between. The CDR3 runs 15 residues. The germline V gene encodes CDR1 MNHNS and CDR2 SASEGT. The CDR3 spells CASSDSGTTGETQYF. CDR3 sequence (DNA): TGTGCCAGCAGTGATTCCGGGACAACGGGAGAGACCCAGTACTTC.

This chain links TRBV27 with TRBJ1-4; D remains unclear. V lost 2 bases, J lost 4 bases, and 8 bases lay in between. Germline V gene lookup returns CDR1 MNHEY and CDR2 SMNVEV (reference sequence). The CDR3 is 14 amino acids. Here the CDR3 DNA reads TGTGCCAGCAGTTTAGGTGGTCGTAATGAAAAACTGTTTTTT. It yields the protein CASSLGGRNEKLFF.

The rearrangement links TRBV5-1 to TRBJ2-3, with 7 bases fitting TRBD2. CDR1 and CDR2 (germline): SGHRS, YFSETQ. There are 15 residues in the CDR3. The junction had 3 bases not matched to a gene; V was cut back by 0 bases and J by 2 bases. CDR3 nucleotides: TGCGCCAGCAGCTTGGGAGCGGGAAACACAGATACGCAGTATTTT. Translated: CASSLGAGNTDTQYF. The whole variable domain, filled in from reference TRBV5-1 and TRBJ2-3, reads KAGVTQTPRYLIKTRGQQVTLSCSPISGHRSVSWYQQTPGQGLQFLFEYFSETQRNKGNFPGRFSGRQFSNSRSEMNVSTLELGDSALYLCASSLGAGNTDTQYFGPGTRLTVL.

The rearrangement uses TRBV4-1 and TRBJ1-1, with D possibly TRBD1 on 5 matching bases. The CDR3 loop spans 14 amino acids. CDR1 and CDR2 from the germline V gene are MGHRA and YSYEKL. Trimming pared 4 bases from V and 5 bases from J, leaving 14 bases between. CDR3 in DNA: TGCGCCAGCAGCCGCGAGGGGCGCGTTACTGAAGCTTTCTTT. It yields the protein CASSREGRVTEAFF.

V is TRBV21-1 and J is TRBJ1-1; the DNA was not used to check the table's D call, TRBD1. TRBV21-1 is a listed pseudogene. The CDR3 runs to 11 residues. This CDR3 reads CASKGLTEAFF. The CDR3 bases are TGTGCCAGCAAGGGGCTCACTGAAGCTTTCTTT.

The chain uses TRBV6-5 and TRBJ1-4; TRBD1 might be the D (5 bases). The ends were cut back, 5 bases at V and 5 bases at J, with 15 bases in the middle. Germline loops: CDR1 MNHEY, CDR2 SVGAGI. The CDR3 sequence is 15 residues long. The CDR3 protein is CASSPSGLLNEKLFF. The CDR3 DNA sequence: TGTGCCAGCAGTCCTTCGGGACTGCTAAATGAAAAACTGTTTTTT.

The count of this clone is one. CDR3 coding DNA: TGTGCCAGCAGCAACACGGGAGTCGGCCCCTACGAGCAGTACTTC. Translation: CASSNTGVGPYEQYF. The V and J genes are TRBV7-2 and TRBJ2-7; a weak D match, TRBD2 (6 bases). V was clipped by 5 bases and J by 2 bases, with 16 bases between them. The CDR3 covers 15 residues. Germline V gene data show CDR1 as SGHTA and CDR2 as FQGNSA.

Only one count was recorded for this clone. In DNA, the CDR3 is TGTGCCAGCAGCCCAGAAGGCGGACAGCGGCCGGGCTACACCTTC. Translating gives CASSPEGGQRPGYTF. The chain links TRBV9 to TRBJ1-2, with a weak D call TRBD1 (6 bases). Looked up from germline, CDR1 is SGDLS and CDR2 is YYNGEE. V lost 4 bases, J lost 8 bases, and 21 bases lay in between. The CDR3 consists of 15 residues.

This clone was counted a single time. The rearrangement links TRBV2 to TRBJ2-6, with D possibly being TRBD1 or TRBD2 (5 bases each). The CDR3 is 16 residues long. Trimming removed 4 bases at V and 0 bases at J, with 10 bases between. The germline CDR1 and CDR2 sequences are SNHLY and FYNNEI. This CDR3 is CASSAGQFSGANVLTF. In nucleotides, the CDR3 is TGTGCCAGCAGTGCGGGGCAGTTCTCTGGGGCCAACGTCCTGACTTTC.

The rearrangement links TRBV6-1 to TRBJ2-5, with D possibly matching TRBD1 (5 bases). The CDR3 contains 13 residues. CDR1 and CDR2 from the germline V gene are MNHNS and SASEGT. Trimming removed 4 bases from V and 5 bases from J, with 11 bases in between. CDR3 residues: CASSGGHTETQYF. Here the CDR3 DNA reads TGTGCCAGCAGTGGGGGCCATACGGAGACCCAGTACTTC.

This rearrangement joins TRBV7-8 to TRBJ2-1; tentatively, D is TRBD2 (5 bases). Trimming shortened V by 1 base and J by 3 bases, and 7 bases separated the two germline ends. Germline assignment: CDR1 SGHVS and CDR2 FQNEAQ. This CDR3 comprises 14 residues. The CDR3 DNA is TGTGCCAGCAGCTTAGTTGGACTCTACAATGAGCAGTTCTTC. The encoded protein is CASSLVGLYNEQFF.

The chain recombines TRBV2 with TRBJ2-7; 7 nucleotides agree with TRBD2. CDR1 and CDR2 from the germline V gene are SNHLY and FYNNEI. The CDR3 is made up of 17 amino acids. The J segment lost 7 bases and the V segment lost 2 bases, leaving 17 bases of the junction unmatched. The CDR3 sequence is CASSEWVSQGSGGEQYF. CDR3 nucleotide sequence: TGTGCCAGCAGTGAATGGGTATCGCAAGGATCCGGGGGGGAGCAGTACTTC.

The rearrangement uses TRBV10-3 and TRBJ2-7; 12 bases line up with TRBD2. The CDR3 has 13 amino acids. Germline V gives CDR1 ENHRY, CDR2 SYGVKD. Trimming removed 10 bases from V and 0 bases from J; junction bases left unmatched: 1. The CDR3 spells CATGLAGSYEQYF. CDR3 DNA: TGTGCCACGGGACTAGCGGGCTCCTACGAGCAGTACTTC.

The rearrangement links TRBV28 to TRBJ2-4, with TRBD2 identical over 8 bases. The CDR3 loop spans 13 amino acids. V lost 4 bases and J lost 6; bases outside the gene matches: 2. The germline V gene has CDR1 MDHEN and CDR2 SYDVKM. The CDR3 is CASSSGGGNIQYF. CDR3 bases: TGTGCCAGCAGTTCGGGAGGGGGAAACATTCAGTACTTC. Together with reference TRBV28 and TRBJ2-4, the CDR3 gives the full variable domain: DVKVTQSSRYLVKRTGEKVFLECVQDMDHENMFWYRQDPGLGLRLIYFSYDVKMKEKGDIPEGYSVSREKKERFSLILESASTNQTSMYLCASSSGGGNIQYFGAGTRLSVL.

This chain links TRBV4-2 with TRBJ2-7, with no clear D. In germline, CDR1 is LGHNA, CDR2 YNFKEQ. CDR3 length: 12 amino acids. Trimming took off 4 bases at V and 4 bases at J, with 8 bases between the two ends. The CDR3 sequence is CASSPSVYEQYF. The CDR3 DNA reads as TGTGCCAGCAGCCCCTCAGTGTACGAGCAGTACTTC.

This chain links TRBV9 with TRBJ2-2; tentatively, D is TRBD1 (5 bases). Trimming cost V 4 bases and J 2 bases, with 15 bases left between them. The CDR3 length is 16 residues. The germline CDR1 and CDR2 sequences are SGDLS and YYNGEE. CDR3 loop: CASSQTQGSNTGELFF. As DNA, the CDR3 is TGTGCCAGCAGCCAGACCCAGGGATCCAACACCGGGGAGCTGTTTTTT.

The CDR3: CASSRGQFTDTQYF. The CDR3 bases are TGTGCCAGCAGCCGCGGACAGTTCACAGATACGCAGTATTTT. The chain uses TRBV11-2 and TRBJ2-3; tentative D call: TRBD1 (6 bases). The V gene's germline CDR1 is SGHAT and CDR2 FQNNGV. V was cut by 5 bases and J by 2 bases, with 11 bases left in between. The CDR3 totals 14 residues.

The V and J genes are TRBV5-4 and TRBJ1-2; tentatively, D is TRBD1 (5 bases). Germline lookup yields CDR1 SGHNT and CDR2 YYREEE (reference sequence). Trimming took 0 bases from V and 8 from J, leaving 20 bases between them. There are 16 residues in the CDR3. The CDR3 nucleotides read TGTGCCAGCAGCTTGGTTGCGGTGACAGCCGGGTTCGGCTACACCTTC. This gives the protein CASSLVAVTAGFGYTF.

The chain joins TRBV11-1 to TRBJ2-3; 7 bases map to TRBD2. V trimming: 6 bases; J trimming: 4 bases; junction bases outside the gene matches: 13. This CDR3 comprises 16 residues. Looked up from germline, CDR1 is SGHAT and CDR2 is FQDESV (reference sequence). This CDR3 reads CASSWGGWGLADTQYF. DNA for the CDR3: TGTGCCAGCAGTTGGGGGGGATGGGGGTTAGCAGATACGCAGTATTTT.

The V call is TRBV5-1, the J call TRBJ2-2; unclear D gene. Germline V gene lookup returns CDR1 SGHRS and CDR2 YFSETQ. V dropped 7 bases and J dropped 7 bases, with 11 bases sitting between them. The CDR3 length is 12 residues. CDR3 nucleotide sequence: TGCGCCAGCGGGTGGGCTGGCGGGGAGCTGTTTTTT. Amino acid sequence: CASGWAGGELFF.

The gene calls are TRBV28 and TRBJ1-1; maybe TRBD1 (6 bases). The V end lost 3 bases, the J end lost 3 bases, and 17 bases lay between the germline ends. The CDR3 runs 16 residues. The germline CDR1 and CDR2 sequences are MDHEN and SYDVKM. CDR3 sequence reads: CASSLGAEGKDTEAFF. In DNA, the CDR3 is TGTGCCAGCAGTTTGGGGGCTGAGGGTAAGGACACTGAAGCTTTCTTT.

The chain uses TRBV27 and TRBJ2-3; D unclear. The germline V gene has CDR1 MNHEY and CDR2 SMNVEV (reference sequence). Trimming took 6 bases from V and 2 from J, leaving 6 bases between them. The CDR3 loop spans 12 amino acids. The CDR3 DNA reads TGTGCCAGCAGCTCAAACACAGATACGCAGTATTTT. Translated, it gives CASSSNTDTQYF.

The sample holds a few counts of this clone. The V call is TRBV19, the J call TRBJ1-1; D is uncertain. The ends were cut back, 10 bases at V and 0 bases at J, with 15 bases in the middle. The CDR3 totals 14 residues. Germline assignment: CDR1 LNHDA and CDR2 SQIVND (reference sequence). CDR3 bases: TGTGCCAACCCAGCGGGGAGCTTGAACACTGAAGCTTTCTTT. The encoded protein is CANPAGSLNTEAFF.

This clone was recorded only once. In DNA form, the CDR3 reads TGCGCCAGCAGCTTGTTTCCAGGAATGAACACTGAAGCTTTCTTT. This gives the protein CASSLFPGMNTEAFF. The chain uses TRBV5-1 and TRBJ1-1; D remains unclear. V was cut by 1 base and J by 0 bases, with 10 bases left in between. The CDR3 is 15 amino acids. From germline, CDR1 is SGHRS and CDR2 YFSETQ.

This sequence joins TRBV5-1 and TRBJ1-4; D might be TRBD1 (6 bases). Germline V gene sequence: CDR1 SGHRS, CDR2 YFSETQ. CDR3 size: 15 residues. The germline V and J ends were trimmed by 4 bases and 5 bases, with 15 bases remaining between them. The chain's CDR3 is CASSGTGTSNEKLFF. The CDR3 DNA reads as TGCGCCAGCAGCGGAACAGGGACAAGCAATGAAAAACTGTTTTTT.

V usage is TRBV6-6 and J usage is TRBJ2-5, with 7 nucleotides matching TRBD2. J lost 5 bases, V lost 9 bases, and 6 bases had no gene match. Looked up from germline, CDR1 is MNHNY and CDR2 is SVGAGI (reference sequence). This CDR3 is 12 amino acids long. CDR3 coding DNA: TGTGCCAGTCGAGCGGGGTCGGAGACCCAGTACTTC. It is translated as CASRAGSETQYF.